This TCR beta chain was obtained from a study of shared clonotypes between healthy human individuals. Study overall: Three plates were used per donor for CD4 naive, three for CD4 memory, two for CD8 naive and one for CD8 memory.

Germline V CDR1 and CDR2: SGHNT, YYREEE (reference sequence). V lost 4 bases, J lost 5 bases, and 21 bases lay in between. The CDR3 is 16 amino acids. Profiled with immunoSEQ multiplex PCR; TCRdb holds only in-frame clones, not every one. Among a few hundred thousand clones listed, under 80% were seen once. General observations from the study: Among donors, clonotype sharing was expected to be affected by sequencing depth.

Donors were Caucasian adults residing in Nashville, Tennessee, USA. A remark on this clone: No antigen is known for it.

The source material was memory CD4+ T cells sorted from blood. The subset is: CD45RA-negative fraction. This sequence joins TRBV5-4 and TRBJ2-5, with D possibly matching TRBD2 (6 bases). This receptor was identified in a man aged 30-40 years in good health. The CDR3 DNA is TGTGCCAGCAGCCCCGGGGGTGGTGATGGTTCGGAGACCCAGTACTTC. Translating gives CASSPGGGDGSETQYF. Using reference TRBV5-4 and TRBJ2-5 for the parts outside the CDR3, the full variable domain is ETGVTQSPTHLIKTRGQQVTLRCSSQSGHNTVSWYQQALGQGPQFIFQYYREEENGRGNFPPRFSGLQFPNYSSELNVNALELDDSALYLCASSPGGGDGSETQYFGPGTRLLVL.